This T cell receptor beta chain is drawn from a study of T cells in localized non-small cell lung cancer. CDR1 is SGHNT, CDR2 YENEEA, per germline. The trim removed 6 bases at V and 2 bases at J, leaving 7 bases unmatched. This CDR3 comprises 14 residues. Points from the study as a whole: The appearance of a median roughly 61 of the top 100 tumor clones was seen in adjacent lung.

In its sample, this clone ranks as large. Its antigen is currently unknown. Clones were read by immunoSEQ multiplex PCR, and TCRdb kept only the in-frame ones, dropping some. The top ten hold about 11% of the sample, which has about 1,900 clones, around a quarter seen once. This specimen was normal lung tissue next to the tumor, taken before any cancer treatment. The source is a female donor over 55 with stage I lung adenocarcinoma. The chain links TRBV11-3 to TRBJ2-7; 7 bases fit TRBD1. Written as DNA, the CDR3 is TGTGCCAGCAGAGGACAGGCTGCCACCTACGAGCAGTACTTC. Translating gives CASRGQAATYEQYF.